This T cell receptor (beta chain) was sequenced during a study of CD8 T cells in Susac syndrome. Reverse transcription of roughly 0.45 to 1 ug RNA was performed with random hexamers. Each CDR3 protein gets one entry after TCRdb re-called the immunoSEQ multiplex PCR reads with MiXCR. The data show some 300,000 distinct CDR3 sequences, about 91% seen once. The material sequenced was CD8+ T cells from PBMCs. This TCR was sampled from a human donor with multiple sclerosis.

This chain's CDR3 is CSVVRVGYEQYF. CDR3 coding DNA: TGCAGCGTTGTGCGGGTTGGCTACGAGCAGTACTTC. J is TRBJ2-7 and V is TRBV29-1; maybe TRBD2 (5 bases). The length of the CDR3 is 12 residues. Germline V CDR1 and CDR2: SQVTM, ANQGSEA. V dropped 4 bases and J dropped 3 bases, with 10 bases sitting between them.